What follows are 19 T cell receptor beta chains derived from one specimen sequenced in a study of blood T cell repertoires in COVID-19. Clones were sequenced by immunoSEQ multiplex PCR, and TCRdb holds only the in-frame ones, with some missing. The repertoire holds approximately 210,000 clones, with 86% as singletons. Sequenced: peripheral blood. These receptors came from a man aged 25 to 40 who had recovered from COVID-19.

This chain uses TRBV25-1 with TRBJ2-1; tentatively, D is TRBD2 (6 bases). The length of the CDR3 is 17 residues. CDR1 is MGHDK, CDR2 SYGVNS, per germline. V dropped 5 bases and J dropped 5 bases, with 22 bases sitting between them. This CDR3 is CASSRQPGTLKDNEQFF. The CDR3 DNA reads as TGTGCCAGCAGTAGACAACCCGGGACTCTCAAGGACAATGAGCAGTTCTTC. The full variable domain, with the rest looked up from reference TRBV25-1 and TRBJ2-1, is EADIYQTPRYLVIGTGKKITLECSQTMGHDKMYWYQQDPGMELHLIHYSYGVNSTEKGDLSSESTVSRIRTEHFPLTLESARPSHTSQYLCASSRQPGTLKDNEQFFGPGTRLTVL.

The chain couples TRBV7-2 to TRBJ2-2; 9 nucleotides line up with TRBD1. The J segment lost 5 bases and the V segment lost 5 bases, leaving 9 bases of the junction unmatched. CDR1 is SGHTA, CDR2 FQGNSA, per germline. The CDR3 spans 16 residues. The CDR3 DNA reads TGTGCCAGCAGCGAAACAACAGGGGGCCTAACCGGGGAGCTGTTTTTT. It codes for CASSETTGGLTGELFF.

V and J are TRBV6-7 and TRBJ1-2; D gene ambiguous. TRBV6-7 is an ORF, and what it does is uncertain. This CDR3 comprises 15 residues. V was trimmed by 2 bases and J by 5 bases, leaving 15 bases between them. The CDR3 is CASSYGTAGLYGYTF. Written as DNA, the CDR3 is TGTGCCAGCAGTTACGGCACGGCCGGACTATATGGCTACACCTTC.

The gene calls are TRBV5-1 and TRBJ1-1, with D perhaps matching TRBD1 (5 bases). Per the germline V gene, CDR1 is SGHRS and CDR2 is YFSETQ. The V and J ends lost 4 bases and 1 base respectively, with 8 bases between them. The CDR3 length is 13 residues. In nucleotides, the CDR3 is TGCGCCAGCAGCATCCAGGGGAACACTGAAGCTTTCTTT. As protein: CASSIQGNTEAFF.

The chain is built from TRBV11-3 and TRBJ2-1; D unclear. Germline CDR1 SGHNT, CDR2 YENEEA. With 2 bases removed from V and 5 bases from J, the gap between germline ends came to 7 bases. The CDR3 runs 13 residues. CDR3 sequence reads: CASSLTVDNEQFF. CDR3 in DNA: TGTGCCAGCAGCTTAACTGTTGACAATGAGCAGTTCTTC.

Only one count was recorded for this clone. The chain combines TRBV5-1 with TRBJ2-3; TRBD2 matches 11 bases. This CDR3 region has 17 residues. V dropped 0 bases and J dropped 0; count of bases not matched to a gene: 3. Germline V gene lookup returns CDR1 SGHRS and CDR2 YFSETQ. Here the CDR3 reads CASSLAASGGSTDTQYF. CDR3 DNA sequence: TGCGCCAGCAGCTTGGCGGCTAGCGGGGGGAGCACAGATACGCAGTATTTT.

The V gene is TRBV11-2, the J gene TRBJ2-2; D may be TRBD1 (5 bases). Germline CDR1 is SGHAT and CDR2 is FQNNGV. Trimming took 4 bases from V and 5 from J, leaving 23 bases between them. CDR3 length: 18 amino acids. For the CDR3, the DNA is TGTGCCAGCAGCTCCACGCCCCTACAGGCGCCCTTGACCGGGGAGCTGTTTTTT. Protein product: CASSSTPLQAPLTGELFF.

This rearrangement joins TRBV6-6 to TRBJ2-3, with D possibly being TRBD1 (5 bases). This CDR3 is 13 amino acids long. V was cut by 7 bases and J by 2 bases, with 10 bases left in between. The V gene's germline CDR1 is MNHNY and CDR2 SVGAGI (reference sequence). DNA of the CDR3: TGTGCCAGCACCCGACAGTACACAGATACGCAGTATTTT. Amino acids: CASTRQYTDTQYF.

The genes are TRBV7-6 and TRBJ1-1, with TRBD1 matching 10 bases. The J segment lost 3 bases and the V segment lost 5 bases, leaving 9 bases of the junction unmatched. CDR1 is SGHVS, CDR2 FNYEAQ, per germline. This CDR3 comprises 16 residues. CDR3 protein: CASSEGQGPPDTEAFF. As DNA, the CDR3 is TGTGCCAGCAGCGAGGGACAGGGGCCTCCGGACACTGAAGCTTTCTTT.

The V gene is TRBV9, the J gene TRBJ1-1; D gene unclear. Germline CDR1 and CDR2: SGDLS and YYNGEE. V lost 4 bases and J 6 bases, leaving 13 bases between the germline ends. The CDR3 runs to 13 residues. The CDR3 nucleotides are TGTGCCAGCAGCCTCGGGGTACCCCCTGAAGCTTTCTTT. Its protein is CASSLGVPPEAFF.

The chain recombines TRBV4-2 with TRBJ2-5, with D maybe TRBD2 (5 bases). This CDR3 contains 14 residues. Germline V lookup: CDR1 LGHNA, CDR2 YNFKEQ. The V gene lost 4 bases and the J gene lost 3 bases, with 12 bases spanning the gap. The CDR3 nucleotides read TGTGCCAGCAGCCTAGGGTCGGGGAAAGAGACCCAGTACTTC. Translation gives CASSLGSGKETQYF.

V and J are TRBV5-5 and TRBJ1-1, with 10 bases lining up with TRBD1. CDR3 length: 15 amino acids. Germline CDR1 is SGHKS and CDR2 is YYEKEE (reference sequence). Trimming at V came to 2 bases and at J to 2 bases, leaving 3 bases not matched to a gene. Here the CDR3 reads CASSFRDRGNTEAFF. The CDR3 coding sequence is TGTGCCAGCAGCTTCCGGGACAGGGGCAACACTGAAGCTTTCTTT.

CDR3 DNA: TGTGCCAGCAGTTCCCCTAGCGTATACGAGCAGTACTTC. This gives the protein CASSSPSVYEQYF. The rearrangement uses TRBV2 and TRBJ2-7; D is perhaps TRBD2 (6 bases). V shed 5 bases and J shed 4 bases, with 12 bases lying between them. This CDR3 region has 13 residues. Germline CDR1 SNHLY, CDR2 FYNNEI.

This clone is a singleton in its sample. The chain is built from TRBV4-2 and TRBJ1-5; 10 bases are shared with TRBD1. Germline V gives CDR1 LGHNA, CDR2 YNFKEQ. The CDR3 has 16 residues. V lost 2 bases, J lost 5 bases, and 6 bases stayed unmatched. CDR3 loop: CASSQRSTGGDQPQHF. DNA for the CDR3: TGTGCCAGCAGCCAAAGGTCGACAGGGGGCGATCAGCCCCAGCATTTT.

This chain links TRBV20-1 with TRBJ2-7; TRBD1 matches 9 bases. CDR3 length equals 15 residues. The V segment lost 3 bases and the J segment 5 bases; nucleotides outside the gene matches: 11. The germline gives CDR1 DFQATT, CDR2 SNEGSKA (reference sequence). The DNA for the CDR3 is TGCAGTGCTAGTGATACCGGGACAGGGATACACGAGCAGTACTTC. Translated, it gives CSASDTGTGIHEQYF.

The chain combines TRBV7-9 with TRBJ1-2, with 7 bases aligning to TRBD1. V lost 7 bases and J lost 8; bases outside the gene matches: 16. The CDR3 length is 15 residues. Germline lookup yields CDR1 SEHNR and CDR2 FQNEAQ (reference sequence). The CDR3 region is CASILRGGEVRGYTF. CDR3 nucleotides: TGTGCCAGCATCCTTCGAGGGGGCGAAGTGAGAGGCTACACCTTC.

This chain joins TRBV11-1 and TRBJ2-1, with 9 bases fitting TRBD1. The CDR3 totals 13 residues. Trimming at V came to 5 bases and at J to 8 bases, leaving 4 bases not matched to a gene. Germline CDR1 and CDR2: SGHAT and FQDESV (reference sequence). The CDR3 region has the DNA TGTGCCAGCAGCCCCGACAGGGGGGATGAGCAGTTCTTC. Translating gives CASSPDRGDEQFF.

This sequence joins TRBV30 and TRBJ1-3; 7 positions match TRBD1. V dropped 8 bases and J dropped 2; count of bases not matched to a gene: 3. The CDR3 covers 12 residues. Germline assignment: CDR1 GTSNPN and CDR2 SVGIG (reference sequence). The DNA of the CDR3 is TGTGCCAGAGGGACAGCTGGAAACACCATATATTTT. Translated, it gives CARGTAGNTIYF.

The chain has TRBV27 and TRBJ1-5; D is possibly TRBD1 (6 bases). Germline V gene sequence: CDR1 MNHEY, CDR2 SMNVEV (reference sequence). The length of the CDR3 is 14 residues. Trimming removed 5 bases at V and 4 bases at J, with 12 bases between. Written as DNA, the CDR3 is TGTGCCAGCAGTCCTTGGCAGGGGAATCAGCCCCAGCATTTT. Translation gives CASSPWQGNQPQHF.